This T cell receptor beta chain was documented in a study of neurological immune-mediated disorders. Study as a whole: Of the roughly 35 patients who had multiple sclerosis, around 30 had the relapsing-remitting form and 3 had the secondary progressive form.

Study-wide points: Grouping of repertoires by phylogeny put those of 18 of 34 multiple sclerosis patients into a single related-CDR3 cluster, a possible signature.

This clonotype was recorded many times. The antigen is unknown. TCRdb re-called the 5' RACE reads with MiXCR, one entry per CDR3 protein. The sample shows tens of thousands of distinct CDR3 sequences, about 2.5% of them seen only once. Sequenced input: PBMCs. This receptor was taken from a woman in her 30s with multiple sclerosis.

This CDR3 is CASSFKGSTEAFF. DNA for the CDR3: TGTGCCAGCAGTTTTAAGGGCTCCACTGAAGCTTTCTTT. This chain connects TRBV27 to TRBJ1-1; D unresolved. CDR1 and CDR2 from the germline V gene are MNHEY and SMNVEV (reference sequence). The V end lost 3 bases, the J end lost 4 bases, and 9 bases lay between the germline ends. The CDR3 length is 13 residues.